The 18 T cell receptor beta chains listed next were all sequenced from one sample in a study of OX40 agonist ivuxolimab in advanced cancers. Here immunoSEQ multiplex PCR was the method, and the copy in TCRdb shows in-frame clones only, minus some. The sample has over 85,000 clones; roughly 80% are singletons. Sequences were derived from CD4+ or CD8+ T cells sorted from blood, sampled in a trial of the OX40 agonist ivuxolimab. These receptors were obtained from an adult with an advanced solid tumor such as melanoma, head and neck, liver or kidney cancer.

V usage is TRBV27 and J usage is TRBJ2-5; TRBD2 matches at 8 bases. Germline-derived CDR1 and CDR2 are MNHEY and SMNVEV (reference sequence). This CDR3 has 14 amino acids. V gave up 2 bases and J gave up 5 bases; unmatched junction bases: 4. CDR3 region: CASSLSSGKETQYF. CDR3 nucleotides: TGTGCCAGCAGTTTAAGTAGCGGGAAGGAGACCCAGTACTTC.

The rearrangement links TRBV29-1 to TRBJ2-7; either TRBD1 or TRBD2 may fit D (5 bases each). Germline V gene lookup returns CDR1 SQVTM and CDR2 ANQGSEA. V was shortened by 7 bases and J by 6 bases, with 19 bases between the two germline ends. The CDR3 length is 13 residues. The CDR3 region is CSALAGSFGEQYF. CDR3 sequence (DNA): TGCAGCGCCCTGGCAGGGAGCTTCGGCGAGCAGTACTTC.

CDR3 in DNA: TGTGCCATCAGTGAGTCGATATCCGGGACTCCAGGGGGGAGGCATGCCAATGAGCAGTTCTTC. Its translation is CAISESISGTPGGRHANEQFF. The rearrangement links TRBV10-3 to TRBJ2-1; the D gene is possibly TRBD1 (7 bases). Germline CDR1 is ENHRY and CDR2 is SYGVKD. Trimming shortened V by 0 bases and J by 6 bases, and 30 bases separated the two germline ends. The CDR3 has 21 residues.

This chain joins TRBV6-6 and TRBJ1-4; 8 nucleotides line up with TRBD1. The CDR3 runs 15 residues. The germline gives CDR1 MNHNY, CDR2 SVGAGI (reference sequence). Trimming cost V 5 bases and J 8 bases; bases outside gene matches: 10. This CDR3 is CASSRQGWDKEKLFF. CDR3 coding DNA: TGTGCCAGCAGTAGACAGGGGTGGGATAAAGAAAAACTGTTTTTT.

In DNA form, the CDR3 reads TGCGCCACCAGGCAACAGGGCGACACTGAAGCTTTCTTT. Amino acid sequence: CATRQQGDTEAFF. This rearrangement joins TRBV5-1 to TRBJ1-1; the D gene is possibly TRBD1 (6 bases). V lost 9 bases and J 3 bases, leaving 15 bases between the germline ends. This CDR3 is 13 amino acids long. Germline assignment: CDR1 SGHRS and CDR2 YFSETQ. Supplemented by reference TRBV5-1 and TRBJ1-1, the full variable domain reads KAGVTQTPRYLIKTRGQQVTLSCSPISGHRSVSWYQQTPGQGLQFLFEYFSETQRNKGNFPGRFSGRQFSNSRSEMNVSTLELGDSALYLCATRQQGDTEAFFGQGTRLTVV.

This chain connects TRBV28 to TRBJ1-2; D ambiguous. V dropped 3 bases and J dropped 0 bases, with 8 bases sitting between them. From germline, CDR1 is MDHEN and CDR2 SYDVKM. The CDR3 is 14 residues long. In DNA form, the CDR3 reads TGTGCCAGCAGTTTCCGGGCTACTAACTATGGCTACACCTTC. Amino acids: CASSFRATNYGYTF.

The chain carries TRBV23-1 and TRBJ1-5; D perhaps matches TRBD1 (6 bases). TRBV23-1 is filed as an ORF, its function uncertain. The CDR3 contains 18 residues. Between the trimmed V and J ends, which lost 6 bases and 1 base, there was a span of 22 bases. The CDR3 spells CASRANCRGGSSNQPQHF. The CDR3 DNA reads as TGCGCCAGCAGGGCGAATTGCAGGGGCGGTTCAAGCAATCAGCCCCAGCATTTT.

The sample holds one count of this clone. This chain connects TRBV23-1 to TRBJ1-6; 7 positions match TRBD1. TRBV23-1 is an ORF; its function is uncertain. The length of the CDR3 is 15 residues. V gave up 3 bases and J gave up 5 bases; unmatched junction bases: 4. The CDR3 nucleotides are TGCGCCAGCAGTCACCAGACAGGGAATAATTCACCCCTCCACTTT. Protein: CASSHQTGNNSPLHF.

As concerns this clone: An end of the junction differs from the germline gene, which may be a read error. This chain uses TRBV5-5 with TRBJ2-1; tentatively, D is TRBD1 (5 bases). The CDR3 has 13 amino acids. Germline V gene sequence: CDR1 SGHKS, CDR2 YYEKEE (reference sequence). This chain's CDR3 is CASSLASSKGRVF. In DNA, the CDR3 is TGTGCCAGCAGCTTGGCCTCCTCGAAGGGGCGAGTCTTC.

The CDR3 here is CASSSQGRDYGYTF. CDR3 in DNA: TGCGCCAGCAGCTCGCAGGGACGGGACTATGGCTACACCTTC. J is TRBJ1-2 and V is TRBV5-1; the D gene is possibly TRBD1 (5 bases). This CDR3 region has 14 residues. Germline assignment: CDR1 SGHRS and CDR2 YFSETQ. V lost 3 bases and J 3 bases, leaving 12 bases between the germline ends.

The chain links TRBV5-1 to TRBJ1-3; D is perhaps TRBD1 (5 bases). The CDR3 sequence is 15 residues long. Trimming stripped 4 bases from V and 0 bases from J, with 11 bases between. CDR1 SGHRS and CDR2 YFSETQ come from the germline V gene. This CDR3 reads CASSREDSSGNTIYF. The CDR3 region has the DNA TGCGCCAGCAGCCGAGAAGACAGCTCTGGAAACACCATATATTTT.

V usage is TRBV30 and J usage is TRBJ2-2; the match to TRBD1 covers 7 bases. The CDR3 length is 14 residues. Germline values: CDR1 GTSNPN, CDR2 SVGIG (reference sequence). Trimming cost V 4 bases and J 5 bases; bases outside gene matches: 7. The CDR3 here is CAWKGQLDTGELFF. The CDR3 bases are TGTGCCTGGAAGGGACAGCTTGATACCGGGGAGCTGTTTTTT.

The CDR3: CASSRRTGGSGANVLTF. CDR3 sequence (DNA): TGTGCCAGCAGCCGACGGACAGGGGGCTCTGGGGCCAACGTCCTGACTTTC. The chain carries TRBV5-8 and TRBJ2-6; TRBD1 aligns across 10 bases. CDR3 length: 17 amino acids. The germline V gene encodes CDR1 SGHTS and CDR2 YDEGEE. The V segment lost 4 bases and the J segment 0 bases; nucleotides outside the gene matches: 4.

The genes are TRBV27 and TRBJ2-7; 8 bases are a match to TRBD1. CDR1 and CDR2 from the germline V gene are MNHEY and SMNVEV (reference sequence). The CDR3 contains 13 residues. The ends lost 6 bases at V and 2 bases at J; junction bases unmatched: 3. DNA for the CDR3: TGTGCCAGCAGCACAGGGGGAACCTACGAGCAGTACTTC. Translation gives CASSTGGTYEQYF.

The chain's CDR3 is CSAGALETQYF. The DNA for the CDR3 is TGCAGTGCTGGGGCTCTGGAGACCCAGTACTTC. The chain carries TRBV20-1 and TRBJ2-5, with TRBD1 as a possible D gene (5 bases). The CDR3 extends over 11 amino acids. The germline V gene has CDR1 DFQATT and CDR2 SNEGSKA (reference sequence). Between the trimmed V and J ends, which lost 5 bases and 5 bases, there was a span of 9 bases.

Details on this clone: This specimen includes other DNA sequences encoding the same CDR3. The genes are TRBV30 and TRBJ2-7, with 7 bases that match TRBD2. CDR1 GTSNPN and CDR2 SVGIG come from the germline V gene (reference sequence). V was pared by 2 bases and J by 0 bases, with 4 bases of the junction left unmatched. This CDR3 comprises 14 residues. The CDR3 loop reads CAWSRGGSSYEQYF. The CDR3 DNA reads TGTGCCTGGAGTCGGGGCGGGAGCTCCTACGAGCAGTACTTC.

This clone has just one count. The V gene is TRBV7-2, the J gene TRBJ2-1; TRBD2 aligns across 10 bases. The V segment lost 4 bases and the J segment 13 bases; nucleotides outside the gene matches: 10. Looked up from germline, CDR1 is SGHTA and CDR2 is FQGNSA. The CDR3 consists of 14 residues. The CDR3 DNA reads TGTGCCAGCAGCTCCCAACCCGGGACTAGCGTTCAGTTCTTC. It yields the protein CASSSQPGTSVQFF.

The chain links TRBV27 to TRBJ1-2; TRBD1 matches 12 bases. Germline lookup yields CDR1 MNHEY and CDR2 SMNVEV (reference sequence). The V and J ends lost 7 bases and 8 bases, in that order; junction bases with no gene match: 17. The CDR3 has 17 amino acids. The CDR3 coding sequence is TGTGCCAGCACTTCCTACGGGACAGGGGGCTGGTGGAGGGGCTACACCTTC. Translation gives CASTSYGTGGWWRGYTF.